These T cell receptor beta chains were read from a single sample in a study of blood T cell repertoires in COVID-19. Clones were sequenced by immunoSEQ multiplex PCR, and TCRdb holds only the in-frame ones, with some missing. The repertoire holds approximately 100,000 clones, with about 79% as singletons. Source material: peripheral blood. Receptor source: a man aged 60 to 75 with acute or convalescent COVID-19. Each CDR3 is given with its conserved first and last residue. Fields, in order: CDR3 length, clone size, D gene, V gene, J gene, CDR3 DNA, CDR3 protein. D genes are given only for firm matches. A row's size may be missing; if present it is once, few, many or a size class.

length: 16
size: -
D: TRBD1
V: TRBV6-1
J: TRBJ2-1
DNA: TGTGCCAGCAGTGAAAGCCCCCGGGACAGGGGGCTTGAGCAGTTCTTC
CDR3: CASSESPRDRGLEQFF

length: 14
size: -
D: TRBD2
V: TRBV5-6
J: TRBJ2-1
DNA: TGTACCTCTTTTAAGCGGGGGGGTAACAATGAGCAGTTCTTC
CDR3: CTSFKRGGNNEQFF

length: 14
size: -
D: -
V: TRBV24-1
J: TRBJ2-5
DNA: TGTGCCACCAGTGATTCAGGGTTTTGGGAGACCCAGTACTTC
CDR3: CATSDSGFWETQYF

length: 15
size: once
D: -
V: TRBV6-5
J: TRBJ2-1
DNA: TGTGCCAGCAGTCGGGGGGCGGATTCCTACAATGAGCAGTTCTTC
CDR3: CASSRGADSYNEQFF

length: 15
size: -
D: TRBD2
V: TRBV5-1
J: TRBJ2-7
DNA: TGCGCCAGCAGCTTCACGGGGGGGCCCTCCTACGAGCAGTACTTC
CDR3: CASSFTGGPSYEQYF

length: 13
size: -
D: -
V: TRBV28
J: TRBJ1-2
DNA: TGTGCCAGCAGTTTACAGACAAACTATGGCTACACCTTC
CDR3: CASSLQTNYGYTF

length: 13
size: -
D: -
V: TRBV4-2
J: TRBJ2-7
DNA: TGTGCCAGGCAGAGGGCGAGCTCCTACGAGCAGTACTTC
CDR3: CARQRASSYEQYF

length: 18
size: -
D: TRBD1
V: TRBV15
J: TRBJ1-1
DNA: TGTGCCACCAGCAGAGATCGGACAGGGAGGATTTTGAACACTGAAGCTTTCTTT
CDR3: CATSRDRTGRILNTEAFF

length: 14
size: few
D: TRBD1
V: TRBV5-1
J: TRBJ1-3
DNA: TGCGCCAGCAGCGCAGGGGGAGGTGGAAACACCATATATTTT
CDR3: CASSAGGGGNTIYF

length: 13
size: -
D: -
V: TRBV6-5
J: TRBJ2-3
DNA: TGTGCCAGCACCTCCGGGGGCACAGATACGCAGTATTTT
CDR3: CASTSGGTDTQYF

length: 13
size: -
D: -
V: TRBV2
J: TRBJ1-1
DNA: TGTGCCAGCACGGCGGAGTACTCCGGAGGGTCTTTCTTT
CDR3: CASTAEYSGGSFF

length: 14
size: -
D: -
V: TRBV28
J: TRBJ1-4
DNA: TGTGCCAGCAGTCCCGCGGGGCCTAATGAAAAACTGTTTTTT
CDR3: CASSPAGPNEKLFF

length: 12
size: -
D: -
V: TRBV30
J: TRBJ1-2
DNA: TGTGCCTGGAGTGCCGACAGCTATGGCTACACCTTC
CDR3: CAWSADSYGYTF

length: 15
size: once
D: TRBD1
V: TRBV6-1
J: TRBJ1-5
DNA: TGTGCCAGCAGTGAGGACAGGCTCCTTTCAGGGCCCCAGCATTTT
CDR3: CASSEDRLLSGPQHF

length: 15
size: -
D: TRBD1
V: TRBV7-6
J: TRBJ1-4
DNA: TGTGCCAGCAGCCGTGGGACAGCAGATAATGAAAAACTGTTTTTT
CDR3: CASSRGTADNEKLFF

length: 19
size: -
D: -
V: TRBV28
J: TRBJ1-5
DNA: TGTGCCAGCAGGCCACTTAGGGGCACCGCTTCTTATAGCAATCAGCCCCAGCATTTT
CDR3: CASRPLRGTASYSNQPQHF

length: 12
size: -
D: -
V: TRBV7-2
J: TRBJ2-5
DNA: TGTGCCAGCAGCTTAGACAGGGAGACCCAGTACTTC
CDR3: CASSLDRETQYF